These 21 T cell receptor beta chains came from one sample sequenced in a study of technical replicates of blood from a handful of donors. Some clones are missing from TCRdb's copy, which holds only in-frame ones; the method was immunoSEQ multiplex PCR. The sample includes under 70,000 clones, 90% to 95% of them seen just once. The sequenced sample was PBMCs. Receptor source: a human donor in good health. Some clones in this sample may be carry-over from other donors' samples.

The genes are TRBV15 and TRBJ2-3; 8 bases are shared with TRBD1. The CDR3 contains 16 residues. The junction had 9 bases not matched to a gene; V was cut back by 5 bases and J by 2 bases. Germline CDR1 is LNHNV and CDR2 is YYDKDF (reference sequence). The CDR3: CATSGSGTGLTDTQYF. For the CDR3, the DNA is TGTGCCACCAGCGGATCCGGGACAGGCCTCACAGATACGCAGTATTTT.

The DNA for the CDR3 is TGTGCCAGTAGTATAGATGGCGACGGGTTCTACGAGCAGTACTTC. This sequence encodes CASSIDGDGFYEQYF. This rearrangement joins TRBV19 to TRBJ2-7, with D uncertain. The germline gives CDR1 LNHDA, CDR2 SQIVND (reference sequence). CDR3 size: 15 residues. Trimming shortened V by 0 bases and J by 3 bases, and 12 bases separated the two germline ends.

This clone is a singleton in its sample. The chain has TRBV4-3 and TRBJ1-4, with a tentative D call TRBD1 (5 bases). Germline V gene data show CDR1 as LGHNA and CDR2 as YSLEER. V was clipped by 11 bases and J by 0 bases, with 16 bases between them. The CDR3 consists of 15 residues. DNA for the CDR3: TGCGCCGGTTCCCCCGGGGGTGCAACTAATGAAAAACTGTTTTTT. Protein sequence: CAGSPGGATNEKLFF.

The V call is TRBV6-6, the J call TRBJ1-3; D unresolved. CDR3 length: 16 amino acids. V gave up 8 bases and J gave up 3 bases, with 20 bases separating them. CDR1 and CDR2 (germline): MNHNY, SVGAGI (reference sequence). The CDR3 protein is CASRHRPAIRGNTIYF. As DNA, the CDR3 is TGTGCCAGCCGACACCGACCTGCAATTCGTGGAAACACCATATATTTT.

The chain is built from TRBV6-1 and TRBJ2-2, with D maybe TRBD1 (6 bases). V was clipped by 8 bases and J by 0 bases, with 10 bases between them. Germline loops: CDR1 MNHNS, CDR2 SASEGT. This CDR3 comprises 14 residues. The CDR3 sequence is CASASGANTGELFF. The CDR3 coding sequence is TGTGCCAGCGCCTCAGGGGCGAACACCGGGGAGCTGTTTTTT.

This chain connects TRBV30 to TRBJ2-2; 8 bases align to TRBD1. The CDR3 has 13 residues. Germline lookup yields CDR1 GTSNPN and CDR2 SVGIG (reference sequence). The junction had 2 bases not matched to a gene; V was cut back by 2 bases and J by 6 bases. The CDR3 DNA follows: TGTGCCTGGAGTCTACAGGGGGCCGGGGAGCTGTTTTTT. It specifies CAWSLQGAGELFF.

The sample holds one count of this clone. CDR3 in DNA: TGTGCCAGCAGCTTACTAGAAAATTCACCCCTCCACTTT. As protein: CASSLLENSPLHF. This sequence joins TRBV7-7 and TRBJ1-6; D unresolved. Deletions cut 2 bases from V and 7 bases from J, with 6 bases between. CDR1 is SSHAT and CDR2 is FNYEAQ in the germline V gene (reference sequence). The CDR3 sequence is 13 residues long.

V is TRBV5-4 and J is TRBJ1-1; 11 bases agree with TRBD1. The length of the CDR3 is 16 residues. CDR1 is SGHNT, CDR2 YYREEE, per germline (reference sequence). V shed 3 bases and J 5 bases; nucleotides not matched to a gene: 9. CDR3 sequence reads: CASSSGQGVFGTEAFF. CDR3 nucleotide sequence: TGTGCCAGCAGCTCGGGACAGGGGGTCTTCGGGACTGAAGCTTTCTTT.

The chain is built from TRBV5-8 and TRBJ1-2; D unclear. Germline lookup yields CDR1 SGHTS and CDR2 YDEGEE. Trimming pared 4 bases from V and 4 bases from J, leaving 8 bases between. This CDR3 comprises 12 residues. The CDR3 spells CASSLTFYGYTF. The CDR3 bases are TGTGCCAGCAGCCTAACTTTCTATGGCTACACCTTC.

The chain has TRBV6-1 and TRBJ2-2, with D tentatively TRBD2 (5 bases). Per the germline V gene, CDR1 is MNHNS and CDR2 is SASEGT. Between the trimmed V and J ends, which lost 7 bases and 6 bases, there was a span of 18 bases. The CDR3 loop spans 15 amino acids. The chain's CDR3 is CASKAEGKGSGELFF. Written as DNA, the CDR3 is TGTGCCAGCAAGGCAGAGGGAAAGGGTTCCGGGGAGCTGTTTTTT.

V and J are TRBV6-5 and TRBJ2-7; TRBD1 matches 8 bases. Germline loops: CDR1 MNHEY, CDR2 SVGAGI. V was pared by 0 bases and J by 6 bases, with 7 bases of the junction left unmatched. The CDR3 loop spans 15 amino acids. This CDR3 is CASSYSRGTGFEQYF. Written as DNA, the CDR3 is TGTGCCAGCAGTTACTCAAGAGGGACAGGTTTCGAGCAGTACTTC.

The chain recombines TRBV7-9 with TRBJ2-3; TRBD1 matches 8 bases. This CDR3 is 16 amino acids long. Germline trimming cut 0 bases from V and 1 base from J; bases unmatched to any gene: 3. The germline CDR1 and CDR2 sequences are SEHNR and FQNEAQ (reference sequence). CDR3 coding DNA: TGTGCCAGCAGCTTAGCTACGGGACAGGGCACAGATACGCAGTATTTT. Translated, it gives CASSLATGQGTDTQYF.

The chain uses TRBV5-1 and TRBJ1-3, with a possible D match to TRBD1 (5 bases). CDR3 length: 16 amino acids. Per the germline V gene, CDR1 is SGHRS and CDR2 is YFSETQ. Trimming shortened V by 3 bases and J by 1 base, and 14 bases separated the two germline ends. Written as DNA, the CDR3 is TGCGCCAGCAGCTCGACCCTTGGGGGGTCTGGAAACACCATATATTTT. This gives the protein CASSSTLGGSGNTIYF.

The rearrangement uses TRBV30 and TRBJ2-7, with D tentatively TRBD2 (6 bases). Trimming cost V 1 base and J 3 bases, with 10 bases left between them. The germline CDR1 and CDR2 sequences are GTSNPN and SVGIG (reference sequence). The length of the CDR3 is 13 residues. This chain's CDR3 is CAWSAGDSYEQYF. CDR3 nucleotides: TGTGCCTGGAGTGCGGGAGATAGCTACGAGCAGTACTTC.

Here the CDR3 DNA reads TGTGCCAGCAGCCCTCAACAGGCTACCTACGAGCAGTACTTC. It codes for CASSPQQATYEQYF. The chain employs TRBV7-2 and TRBJ2-7, with D tentatively TRBD1 (5 bases). Trimming removed 5 bases from V and 2 bases from J, with 13 bases in between. The CDR3 is 14 amino acids. CDR1 and CDR2 (germline): SGHTA, FQGNSA.

The chain recombines TRBV5-6 with TRBJ1-1; the D is unclear. Trimming left V 7 bases short and J 0 bases short, with 4 bases between. Germline V gene sequence: CDR1 SGHDT, CDR2 YYEEEE. CDR3 length: 11 residues. In DNA form, the CDR3 reads TGTGCCAGCCAGGTGAACACTGAAGCTTTCTTT. This translates into CASQVNTEAFF.

This clone was observed a single time. The rearrangement joins TRBV5-1 to TRBJ2-1, with 10 nucleotides matching TRBD2. The CDR3 runs 16 residues. V gave up 0 bases and J gave up 5 bases; unmatched junction bases: 5. Germline V CDR1 and CDR2: SGHRS, YFSETQ. DNA for the CDR3: TGCGCCAGCAGCTTGGCCCCACTAGCGGGGAACAATGAGCAGTTCTTC. It translates to CASSLAPLAGNNEQFF.

This chain joins TRBV11-2 and TRBJ1-2; TRBD1 aligns across 8 bases. The germline V gene encodes CDR1 SGHAT and CDR2 FQNNGV. The CDR3 covers 20 residues. V lost 0 bases, J lost 2 bases, and 17 bases stayed unmatched. CDR3 amino acids: CASSLDRTGMSPTPNYGYTF. As DNA, the CDR3 is TGTGCCAGCAGCTTAGATAGGACAGGGATGTCGCCCACTCCAAACTATGGCTACACCTTC.

This chain links TRBV7-9 with TRBJ2-3; D gene unclear. Trimming took off 1 base at V and 6 bases at J, with 8 bases between the two ends. The CDR3 runs 13 residues. Germline lookup yields CDR1 SEHNR and CDR2 FQNEAQ (reference sequence). This chain's CDR3 is CASSLGSTDTQYF. The CDR3 bases are TGTGCCAGCAGCTTAGGGTCTACGGATACGCAGTATTTT.

V is TRBV5-6 and J is TRBJ1-2; 9 nucleotides match TRBD1. The CDR3 has 16 amino acids. V lost 0 bases, J lost 8 bases, and 11 bases stayed unmatched. Germline V lookup: CDR1 SGHDT, CDR2 YYEEEE. This CDR3 is CASSLVPGTGMGGYTF. The CDR3 nucleotides read TGTGCCAGCAGCTTGGTACCCGGGACAGGGATGGGAGGCTACACCTTC.

The gene calls are TRBV5-1 and TRBJ1-2, with 10 bases fitting TRBD1. The J segment lost 1 base and the V segment lost 4 bases, leaving 4 bases of the junction unmatched. CDR1 and CDR2 (germline): SGHRS, YFSETQ. The CDR3 extends over 15 amino acids. CDR3 region: CASSLGQGFNYGYTF. CDR3 coding DNA: TGCGCCAGCAGCCTGGGACAGGGGTTTAACTATGGCTACACCTTC.